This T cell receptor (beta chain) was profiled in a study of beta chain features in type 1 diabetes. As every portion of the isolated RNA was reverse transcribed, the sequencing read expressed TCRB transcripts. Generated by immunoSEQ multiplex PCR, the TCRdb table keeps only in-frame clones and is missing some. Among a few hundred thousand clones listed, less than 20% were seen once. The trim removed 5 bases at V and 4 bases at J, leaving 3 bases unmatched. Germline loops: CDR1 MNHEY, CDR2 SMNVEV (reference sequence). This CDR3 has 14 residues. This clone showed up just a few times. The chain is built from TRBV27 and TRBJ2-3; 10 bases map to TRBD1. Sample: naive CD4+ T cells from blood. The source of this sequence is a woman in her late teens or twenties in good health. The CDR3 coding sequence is TGTGCCAGCAGTCTAGGACAGGGGGCAGATACGCAGTATTTT. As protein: CASSLGQGADTQYF.